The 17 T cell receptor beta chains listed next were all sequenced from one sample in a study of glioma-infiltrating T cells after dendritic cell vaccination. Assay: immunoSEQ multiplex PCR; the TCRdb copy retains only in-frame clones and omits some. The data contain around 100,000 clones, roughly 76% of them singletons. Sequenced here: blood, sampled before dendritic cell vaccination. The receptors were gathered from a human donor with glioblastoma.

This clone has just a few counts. The CDR3 loop reads CASSTGEYWNTEAFF. The CDR3 DNA reads as TGTGCCAGCAGTACAGGGGAGTATTGGAACACTGAAGCTTTCTTT. The V gene is TRBV6-1, the J gene TRBJ1-1; 7 positions match TRBD1. The length of the CDR3 is 15 residues. V dropped 5 bases and J dropped 1; count of bases not matched to a gene: 7. From germline, CDR1 is MNHNS and CDR2 SASEGT.

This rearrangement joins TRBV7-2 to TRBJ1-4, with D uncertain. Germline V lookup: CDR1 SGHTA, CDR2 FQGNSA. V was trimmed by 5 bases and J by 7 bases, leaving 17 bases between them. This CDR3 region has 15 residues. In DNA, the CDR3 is TGTGCCAGCAGCACCTCCGACACCAGGCCTGAAAAACTGTTTTTT. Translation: CASSTSDTRPEKLFF.

The CDR3 region has the DNA TGTGCCACCACGAACCGGGGACAGGGGGGAGGAGAGACCCAGTACTTC. This codes for CATTNRGQGGGETQYF. This chain links TRBV2 with TRBJ2-5; 11 bases are shared with TRBD1. Looked up from germline, CDR1 is SNHLY and CDR2 is FYNNEI. V shed 10 bases, J shed 4 bases, and the junction held 14 bases outside the gene matches. The CDR3 covers 16 residues.

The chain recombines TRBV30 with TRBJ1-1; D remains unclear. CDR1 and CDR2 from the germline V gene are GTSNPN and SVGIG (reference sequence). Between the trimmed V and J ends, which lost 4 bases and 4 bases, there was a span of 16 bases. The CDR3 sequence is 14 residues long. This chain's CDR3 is CAWTWPISGTEAFF. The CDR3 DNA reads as TGTGCCTGGACCTGGCCCATCTCGGGCACTGAAGCTTTCTTT.

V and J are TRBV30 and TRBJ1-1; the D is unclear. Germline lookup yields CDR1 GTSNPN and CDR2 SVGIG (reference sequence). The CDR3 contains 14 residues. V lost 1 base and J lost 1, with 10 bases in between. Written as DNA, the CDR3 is TGTGCCTGGAGTGGCCTGACTCCGAACACTGAAGCTTTCTTT. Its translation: CAWSGLTPNTEAFF.

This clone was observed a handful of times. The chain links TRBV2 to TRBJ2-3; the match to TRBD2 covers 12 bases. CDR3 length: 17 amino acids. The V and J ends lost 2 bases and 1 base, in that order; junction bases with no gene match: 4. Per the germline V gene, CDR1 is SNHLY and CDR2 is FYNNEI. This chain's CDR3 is CASSEIRLAGGTDTQYF. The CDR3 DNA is TGTGCCAGCAGTGAAATTCGACTAGCGGGGGGCACAGATACGCAGTATTTT.

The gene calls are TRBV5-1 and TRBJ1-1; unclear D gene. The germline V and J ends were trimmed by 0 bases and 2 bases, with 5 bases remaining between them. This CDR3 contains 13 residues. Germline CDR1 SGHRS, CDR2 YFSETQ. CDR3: CASSLAPNTEAFF. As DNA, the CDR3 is TGCGCCAGCAGCTTGGCCCCAAACACTGAAGCTTTCTTT.

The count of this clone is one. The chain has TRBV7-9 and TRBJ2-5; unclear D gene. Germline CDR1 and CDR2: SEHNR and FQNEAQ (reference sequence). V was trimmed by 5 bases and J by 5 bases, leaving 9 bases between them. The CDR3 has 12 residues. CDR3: CASSPLRETQYF. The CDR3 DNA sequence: TGTGCCAGCAGCCCCCTCCGGGAGACCCAGTACTTC.

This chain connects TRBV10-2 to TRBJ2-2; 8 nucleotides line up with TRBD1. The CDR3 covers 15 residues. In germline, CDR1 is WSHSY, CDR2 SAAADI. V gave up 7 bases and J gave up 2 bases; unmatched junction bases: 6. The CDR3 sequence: CASIPGQVNTGELFF. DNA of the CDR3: TGCGCCAGCATTCCGGGACAGGTTAACACCGGGGAGCTGTTTTTT.

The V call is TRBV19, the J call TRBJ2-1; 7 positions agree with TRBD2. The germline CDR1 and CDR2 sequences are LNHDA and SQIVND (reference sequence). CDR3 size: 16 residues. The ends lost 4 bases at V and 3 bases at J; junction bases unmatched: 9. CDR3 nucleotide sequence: TGTGCCAGTAGTACCATCGGGGCTAGCGGCTACAATGAGCAGTTCTTC. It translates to CASSTIGASGYNEQFF. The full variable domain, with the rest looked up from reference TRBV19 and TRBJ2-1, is DGGITQSPKYLFRKEGQNVTLSCEQNLNHDAMYWYRQDPGQGLRLIYYSQIVNDFQKGDIAEGYSVSREKKESFPLTVTSAQKNPTAFYLCASSTIGASGYNEQFFGPGTRLTVL.

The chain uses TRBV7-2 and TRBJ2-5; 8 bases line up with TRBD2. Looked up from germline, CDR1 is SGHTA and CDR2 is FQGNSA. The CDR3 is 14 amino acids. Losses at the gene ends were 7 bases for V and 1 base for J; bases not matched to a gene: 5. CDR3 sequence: CASNPTSGQETQYF. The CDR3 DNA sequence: TGTGCCAGCAACCCTACTAGCGGCCAAGAGACCCAGTACTTC. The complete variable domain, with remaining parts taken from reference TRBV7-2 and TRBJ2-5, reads GAGVSQSPSNKVTEKGKDVELRCDPISGHTALYWYRQSLGQGLEFLIYFQGNSAPDKSGLPSDRFSAERTGGSVSTLTIQRTQQEDSAVYLCASNPTSGQETQYFGPGTRLLVL.

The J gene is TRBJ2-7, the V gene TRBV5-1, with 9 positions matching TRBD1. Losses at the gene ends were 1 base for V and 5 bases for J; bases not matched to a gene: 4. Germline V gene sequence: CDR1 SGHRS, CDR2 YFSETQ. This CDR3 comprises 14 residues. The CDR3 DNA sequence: TGCGCCAGCAGCTTGAGGACAGGGGTCAACGAGCAGTACTTC. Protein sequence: CASSLRTGVNEQYF. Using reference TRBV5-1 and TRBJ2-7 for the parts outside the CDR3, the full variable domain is KAGVTQTPRYLIKTRGQQVTLSCSPISGHRSVSWYQQTPGQGLQFLFEYFSETQRNKGNFPGRFSGRQFSNSRSEMNVSTLELGDSALYLCASSLRTGVNEQYFGPGTRLTVT.

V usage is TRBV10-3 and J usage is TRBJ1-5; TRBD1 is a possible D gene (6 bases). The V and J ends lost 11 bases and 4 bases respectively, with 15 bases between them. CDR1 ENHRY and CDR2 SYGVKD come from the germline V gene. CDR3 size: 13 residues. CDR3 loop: CASRRGGNQPQHF. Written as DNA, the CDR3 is TGTGCCTCGCGACGAGGGGGAAATCAGCCCCAGCATTTT.

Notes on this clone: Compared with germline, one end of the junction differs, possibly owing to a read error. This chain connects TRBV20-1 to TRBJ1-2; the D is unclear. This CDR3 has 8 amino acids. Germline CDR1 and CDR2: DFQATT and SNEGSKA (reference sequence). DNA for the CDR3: TGCAGTGCCACGGGAAAAGACTTC. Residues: CSATGKDF.

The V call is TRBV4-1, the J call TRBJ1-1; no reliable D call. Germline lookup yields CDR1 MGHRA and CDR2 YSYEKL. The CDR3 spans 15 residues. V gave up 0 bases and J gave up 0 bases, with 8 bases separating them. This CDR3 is CASSQDPGMNTEAFF. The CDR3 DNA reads TGCGCCAGCAGCCAAGATCCGGGGATGAACACTGAAGCTTTCTTT.

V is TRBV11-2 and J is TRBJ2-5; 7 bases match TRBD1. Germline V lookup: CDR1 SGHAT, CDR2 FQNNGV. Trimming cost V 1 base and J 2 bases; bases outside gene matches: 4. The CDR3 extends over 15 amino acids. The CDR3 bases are TGTGCCAGCAGCTTAGTAGGGGGACAGCAAGAGACCCAGTACTTC. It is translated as CASSLVGGQQETQYF.

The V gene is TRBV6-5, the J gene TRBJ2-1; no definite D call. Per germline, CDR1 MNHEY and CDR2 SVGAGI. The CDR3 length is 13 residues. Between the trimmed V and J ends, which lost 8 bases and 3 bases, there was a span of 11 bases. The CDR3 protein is CASGPRSYNEQFF. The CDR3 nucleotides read TGTGCCAGCGGCCCCCGGAGCTACAATGAGCAGTTCTTC.